This section outlines one TCR beta chain sequence together with its context. It lacks a known antigen. No quality values exist for individual bases; no much larger clone is one base distant. The record originates from a study of cytomegalovirus exposure and HLA in healthy donors (TCRdb year 2017). Regarding the study in general: In an earlier analysis of fewer than 750 of the donors, approximately 300 Gb of sequence data and some 100 million unique TCR beta sequences from roughly 180 million T cells were reported. An early release that covered fewer than 750 HLA-typed donors contained around 330 gigabases of sequencing data and tens of millions of unique TCR sequences. Of the roughly 410 genotyped donors, 80% to 90% were placed in the genetic ancestry cluster associated with self-reported Caucasian donors. The study aimed to test whether signatures of past pathogen exposure could be identified by cataloging public T cell receptors. The study used immunosequencing to profile the T cell repertoires of under 700 subjects and linked those repertoires to cytomegalovirus serostatus. A separate validation cohort of approximately 130 different subjects was used in addition to the approximately 700-subject first cohort. To predict cytomegalovirus infection status, the study brought together high-throughput TCR immunosequencing, statistical association of individual TCRs with disease status, and machine learning. A later analysis re-examined previously published TCR beta repertoires from more than 600 donors and added high-resolution HLA genotyping to investigate patterns of TCR occurrence. Rather than drawing on any new phenotypic data, the later analysis identified candidate immune exposures from TCR beta sequences and the way those sequences occurred across donors. An earlier analysis of roughly 580 of the donors used high-throughput TCR beta sequencing to judge whether each TCR beta V gene segment behaved as functional or pseudogenic. Donor age, sex, ethnicity and CMV serostatus were compiled together with the repertoire data. Genome-wide SNP genotypes for about 65% of the 666 donors were used in a later genetic analysis, which treated that subset as a discovery cohort. All discovery cohort repertoires had been generated using a single sequencing platform. HLA typing included class I and class II loci at four-digit resolution. Typing coverage differed by locus: A, B, C, DRB1 and DQB1 were typed in roughly 620-630 donors, DQA1 in approximately 520, DPA1 in some 610, and DPB1 in around 440. Five DR-DQ haplotypes were handled as single units for association and clustering, since linkage in the cohort was strong. Across about 370 genotyped donors of the cohort, an average of approximately 240,000 unique TCR beta nucleotide sequences per donor were sequenced, and around 20% of those sequences were non-productive.

The cohort was made up of about 610 healthy bone marrow donors. All cohort members were sampled while nominally healthy, although unrecorded immune exposures were likely present. The donor tested CMV seronegative and was one of the 352 seronegative cohort members. A peripheral blood sample was provided by each donor, and peripheral blood mononuclear cells were used for TCR beta sequencing. Genomic DNA was extracted from the blood cell samples with the Qiagen DNeasy Blood Extraction Kit. Library preparation used the immunoSEQ multiplex PCR assay. The multiplex PCR relied on a mix of 60 forward primers for TCR Vbeta segments and 13 reverse primers for TCR Jbeta segments. A multiplex PCR assay on genomic DNA amplified the CDR3 region of rearranged TCR beta genes. The amplified TCR beta libraries were sequenced on the Illumina HiSeq System as 87-base-pair reads. From the authors' description of their analysis: A later analysis counted about 76 million unique TCR beta chains across the 670 or so repertoires, and about 10 million of these chains were shared by at least two donors. Raw reads were error-corrected and collapsed into unique sequences with a nearest-neighbor algorithm that merged closely related sequences to remove PCR and sequencing errors. V, D and J gene segments were assigned by aligning CDR3 sequences to IMGT reference sequences. For a sequence to be retained, a match of at least six nucleotides was required to both a V gene segment and a J gene segment. A rearrangement counted as productive if the CDR3 had no stop codons and remained in frame with V and J, and every other rearrangement counted as non-productive. Following IMGT convention, CDR3 was defined as the stretch from the second conserved V-encoded cysteine up to the conserved J-encoded phenylalanine. The earlier analysis of roughly 590 of the donors excluded any sequence lacking an unambiguous match to a single V gene segment. In an earlier analysis of 587 of the donors, V segments were called functional above 56.7% productive rearrangements and were called segregating when the between-donor standard deviation exceeded 5%. To diagnose cytomegalovirus status from the catalog of TCR beta chain sequences, a statistical classification framework was built. In a later analysis, V and J genes were assigned by comparing TCR nucleotide sequences against IMGT/GENE-DB human TR gene sequences. In a later analysis, CDR3 sequences and most-parsimonious VDJ recombination scenarios were assigned using the TCRdist pipeline. In a later analysis, each TCR beta chain was defined by its CDR3 amino acid sequence together with its V-gene family, and reads without a unique V-gene family were excluded. To address suspected cross-contamination and a sequencing artifact, a later analysis removed a few hundred highly shared, low-generation-probability nucleotide sequences. In a later analysis, a clonal expansion index was calculated for each public chain from normalized within-repertoire ranks of inferred template counts. A later analysis computed generation probabilities with a VDJ recombination model fitted to out-of-frame rearrangements, and checked the results against IGoR. A later analysis scored TCR-TCR, TCR-HLA and TCR-CMV co-occurrence with hypergeometric tests, applying a repertoire-size bias correction to TCR pairs. False discovery rates were estimated in a later analysis by permuting HLA or CMV assignments 20 times. In a later analysis, co-occurring TCRs were grouped with DBSCAN, and TCRdist sequence similarity was added when clustering was performed within HLA-allele-positive subsets. Repertoires with fewer than 30,000 or more than 120,000 public chains were left out of co-occurrence clustering, as were a handful of repertoires with anomalous nucleotide sharing. Sourced from immuneACCESS, this table was stored by TCRdb with only in-frame sequences that have V and J called. A share of the clones is absent; for the studies checked, an unresolved V gene accounts for under half, and the remainder has no known explanation. V and J calls and clone size come straight from that table; D and trimming were deduced from the DNA. The sample table contains around 220,000 clones; only one count was recorded for 60% to 85% of them. Around 16% of the sample goes to the ten largest clones.

What the study reported, not specific to this receptor: A later analysis found that most CMV-associated TCR beta chains appeared HLA-restricted, with HLA associations seemingly driven largely by CMV exposure. In a later genetic analysis, a missense DCLRE1C variant was associated with V-gene and J-gene trimming of TCR beta chains, and the association was replicated in an independent cohort. Compared with the roughly 710-donor mean, donors in an Asian-associated ancestry cluster had fewer N-insertions in productive TCRs, according to a later genetic analysis. Because counts were too low, roughly 16 rarely observed V segments, including chromosome 9 orphons, were left out of the earlier analysis of a few hundred of the donors. The only immune exposure information available for the cohort was CMV serostatus. A later analysis found that HLA-associated TCR beta chains were more clonally expanded and had lower generation probabilities than equally common non-associated chains. Assigning TCR associations to individual alleles was difficult when HLA alleles, especially DR and DQ, strongly co-occurred. The study gave a list of some 150 TCR beta chains associated with cytomegalovirus. A later analysis reported that several top co-occurrence clusters appeared linked to parvovirus B19, influenza, CMV and Epstein-Barr virus. A further reported finding was that TCR beta sequences accurately predicted the HLA-A and HLA-B alleles for most subjects in the first cohort. The authors suggested that the approach could potentially be extended to other disease states and immunological phenotypes. Broadly in line with IMGT annotations, most TCR beta V segments showed up in productive rearrangements about 90% or about 30% of the time in an earlier analysis of several hundred of the donors. According to a later analysis, TCR association rates differed among HLA loci, with DRB1 alleles showing the most associated TCRs and HLA-C alleles showing the fewest. A few of the identified cytomegalovirus-associated TCR beta chains were confirmed in vitro to be specific for cytomegalovirus antigens. A cluster of highly shared sequence variants was judged likely to represent a technical artifact of the sequencing pipeline. The presence/absence analyses assumed that sequencing depth was roughly uniform across donors, and that assumption may not be true. Most TCR sequences were observed very rarely across donors, whereas some public TCRs were present in many individuals. Because the 87-base-pair reads could not distinguish some IMGT-functional V segments, including TRBV6-2 and TRBV6-3, those segments were excluded. Only TCR beta chains were sequenced in this cohort, and the absence of alpha or paired-chain data limited detectable features. At a false discovery rate of 0.05, a later analysis linked 15,000 to 20,000 TCR beta sequences to specific HLA alleles. Because some donors lacked HLA typing at each locus, the association tests relied only on the typed subset. Linkage disequilibrium might explain the correlated functional status among segregating V segments, but an unknown experimental factor could not be excluded. The classifier was reported to diagnose cytomegalovirus status with high specificity and sensitivity in both the original cohort and the validation cohort.

V and J are truncated by 4 bases and 4 bases respectively, leaving an intervening sequence of 9 bases. The germline V gene (reference sequence) provides CDR1 SGHNT and CDR2 YYREEE. There are 13 amino acids in the CDR3, from cysteine to phenylalanine inclusive. Just CDR3 DNA is preserved here, 39 bases in frame from base 1. The rearranged segments are TRBV5-4 and TRBJ1-3; TRBD1 is possibly the D segment (5 matching bases). The sequenced sample consisted of PBMCs. The source is a man aged 35 to 55 in good health and CMV-seronegative. The CDR3 region: CASSPGLGNTIYF. The sequenced DNA is TGTGCCAGCAGCCCGGGACTCGGAAACACCATATATTTT.